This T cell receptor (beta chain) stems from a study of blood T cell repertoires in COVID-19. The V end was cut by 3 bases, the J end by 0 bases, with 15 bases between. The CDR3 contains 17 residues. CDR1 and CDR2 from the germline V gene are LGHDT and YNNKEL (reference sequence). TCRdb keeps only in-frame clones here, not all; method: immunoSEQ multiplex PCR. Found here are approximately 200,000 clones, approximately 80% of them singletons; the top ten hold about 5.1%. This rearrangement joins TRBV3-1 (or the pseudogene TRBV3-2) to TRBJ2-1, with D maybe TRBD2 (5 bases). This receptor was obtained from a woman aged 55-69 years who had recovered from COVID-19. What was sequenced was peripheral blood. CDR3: CASSQGGPTYSYNEQFF. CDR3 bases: TGTGCCAGCAGCCAGGGCGGGCCCACTTACTCCTACAATGAGCAGTTCTTC.